The text below deals with one T cell receptor (beta chain). The target of this receptor is not known. No much larger clonotype is one base removed from it; base qualities were not supplied. The cohort consisted of 650 to 850 healthy bone marrow donors. All cohort members were sampled while nominally healthy, although unrecorded immune exposures were likely present. The donor was CMV seronegative and belonged to the group of 320 or so seronegative cohort members. Every donor gave a peripheral blood sample, and the peripheral blood mononuclear cells from that sample were used for TCR beta sequencing. Genomic DNA was extracted from the blood cell samples with the Qiagen DNeasy Blood Extraction Kit. This sample stems from a study of cytomegalovirus exposure and HLA in healthy donors listed by TCRdb under 2017. At the level of the whole study: An earlier analysis of some 600 of the donors reported roughly 300 Gb of sequence data and around 110 million unique TCR beta sequences obtained from about 179 million T cells. Roughly 300 gigabases of sequencing data and around 87 million unique TCR sequences were included in an early release covering around 650 HLA-typed donors. Of the roughly 400 genotyped donors, around 81% fell in the genetic ancestry cluster associated with self-reported Caucasian donors. The study aimed to test whether signatures of past pathogen exposure could be identified by cataloging public T cell receptors. The study used immunosequencing to profile the T cell repertoires of approximately 630 subjects and linked those repertoires to cytomegalovirus serostatus. Besides the first cohort of around 700 subjects, a separate validation cohort made up of 120 different subjects was used. The study combined high-throughput TCR immunosequencing, statistical association of individual TCRs with disease status, and machine learning to predict cytomegalovirus infection status. A later analysis re-examined previously published TCR beta repertoires from 600 to 700 donors and added high-resolution HLA genotyping to investigate patterns of TCR occurrence. Rather than using new phenotypic data, the later analysis identified candidate immune exposures from TCR beta sequences and from how often those sequences occurred across donors. To decide whether each TCR beta V gene segment behaved as functional or pseudogenic, an earlier analysis of fewer than 750 of the donors relied on high-throughput TCR beta sequencing. Donor age, sex, ethnicity and CMV serostatus were compiled together with the repertoire data. Genome-wide SNP genotypes for about 65% of the roughly 700 donors were used in a later genetic analysis, which treated that subset as a discovery cohort. All discovery cohort repertoires had been generated on a single sequencing platform. HLA typing covered class I and class II loci at four-digit resolution. Typing coverage differed by locus: A, B, C, DRB1 and DQB1 were typed in roughly 620-640 donors, DQA1 in about 550, DPA1 in roughly 590, and DPB1 in 400 to 480. Roughly 5 DR-DQ haplotypes were handled as single units for association and clustering, since linkage in the cohort was strong. Among around 400 genotyped donors of the cohort, an average of approximately 240,000 unique TCR beta nucleotide sequences were sequenced per donor, 15% to 20% of them non-productive.

On the study overall, not on this receptor specifically: In a later analysis, TCR association rates were found to vary across HLA loci, with the most associated TCRs seen for DRB1 alleles and the fewest for HLA-C alleles. In a later analysis, several top co-occurrence clusters were reported to appear linked to parvovirus B19, influenza, CMV and Epstein-Barr virus. Because HLA typing was unavailable for some donors at each locus, only the typed subset was used in association tests. An association between a missense DCLRE1C variant and V-gene and J-gene trimming of TCR beta chains was found in a later genetic analysis and replicated in an independent cohort. In a later analysis, HLA-associated TCR beta chains showed more clonal expansion and lower generation probabilities than non-associated chains that were equally common. In vitro tests confirmed that a few of the cytomegalovirus-associated TCR beta chains recognize cytomegalovirus antigens. It was suggested by the authors that the approach could potentially be generalized to other disease states and immunological phenotypes. Presence/absence analyses assumed roughly uniform sequencing depth across donors, an assumption that may not hold. Strong co-occurrence of HLA alleles, especially DR and DQ, made assigning TCR associations to individual alleles difficult. Linkage disequilibrium might explain the correlated functional status among segregating V segments, but an unknown experimental factor could not be ruled out. Cytomegalovirus status was reported to be diagnosed by the classifier with high specificity and sensitivity in both the original and validation cohorts. Immune exposure information for the cohort was limited to CMV serostatus. A group of highly shared sequence variants was considered likely to be a technical artifact of the sequencing pipeline. Across donors, most TCR sequences were observed very rarely, whereas some public TCRs were present in many individuals. The study listed approximately 150 TCR beta chains as associated with cytomegalovirus. A further reported finding was that TCR beta sequences accurately predicted the HLA-A and HLA-B alleles for most subjects in the first cohort. According to a later genetic analysis, donors in an Asian-associated ancestry cluster had fewer N-insertions in productive TCRs than the approximately 630-donor mean. Because counts were too low, some 17 rarely observed V segments, including chromosome 9 orphons, were left out of the earlier analysis of several hundred of the donors. Because the 87-base-pair reads could not distinguish some IMGT-functional V segments, including TRBV6-2 and TRBV6-3, those segments were excluded. An earlier analysis of around 540 of the donors showed that most TCR beta V segments appeared in productive rearrangements either about 87% or about 30% of the time, which broadly matched IMGT annotations. In this cohort, only TCR beta chains were sequenced, and detectable features were limited by the absence of alpha or paired-chain data. Specific HLA alleles were associated with over 15,000 TCR beta sequences at a false discovery rate of 0.05 in a later analysis. According to a later analysis, most CMV-associated TCR beta chains appeared to be HLA-restricted, and the HLA associations seemed to be driven largely by CMV exposure.

The library relied on the immunoSEQ multiplex PCR assay. A mixture of 60 forward primers for TCR Vbeta segments and 13 reverse primers for TCR Jbeta segments was used in the multiplex PCR. Amplification of the CDR3 region of rearranged TCR beta genes was performed with a multiplex PCR assay on genomic DNA. Amplified TCR beta libraries were sequenced as 87-base-pair reads on the Illumina HiSeq System. The original methods were these. A later analysis counted some 80 million unique TCR beta chains across the 700 or so repertoires, and roughly 11 million of these chains were shared by at least two donors. To remove PCR and sequencing errors, raw reads were error-corrected and collapsed into unique sequences using a nearest-neighbor algorithm that merged closely related sequences. Alignment of CDR3 sequences to IMGT reference sequences was used to assign V, D and J gene segments. For a sequence to be retained, at least a six-nucleotide match to both a V gene segment and a J gene segment was required. A rearrangement counted as productive if the CDR3 had no stop codons and remained in frame with V and J, and every other rearrangement counted as non-productive. Following IMGT convention, CDR3 was defined as the stretch from the second conserved V-encoded cysteine to the conserved J-encoded phenylalanine. In an earlier analysis of just under 600 of the donors, sequences lacking an unambiguous match to a single V gene segment were excluded. In an earlier analysis of more than 500 of the donors, a V segment was called functional when productive rearrangements were above 56.7%, and segregating when the standard deviation between donors exceeded 5%. A statistical classification framework was developed to diagnose cytomegalovirus status using the catalog of TCR beta chain sequences. In a later analysis, TCR nucleotide sequences were compared against IMGT/GENE-DB human TR gene sequences so that V and J genes could be assigned. The TCRdist pipeline was used in a later analysis to assign CDR3 sequences and most-parsimonious VDJ recombination scenarios. In a later analysis, each TCR beta chain was defined by its CDR3 amino acid sequence together with its V-gene family, and reads without a unique V-gene family were excluded. In a later analysis, several hundred highly shared, low-generation-probability nucleotide sequences were removed to address suspected cross-contamination and a sequencing artifact. In a later analysis, a clonal expansion index was calculated for each public chain from normalized within-repertoire ranks of inferred template counts. In a later analysis, generation probabilities were computed with a VDJ recombination model fitted to out-of-frame rearrangements, and the resulting probabilities were checked against IGoR. In a later analysis, hypergeometric tests were used to score TCR-TCR, TCR-HLA and TCR-CMV co-occurrence, with a repertoire-size bias correction applied to TCR pairs. False discovery rates were estimated in a later analysis by permuting HLA or CMV assignments 20 times. A later analysis grouped co-occurring TCRs with DBSCAN, adding TCRdist sequence similarity when clustering within HLA-allele-positive subsets. For co-occurrence clustering, repertoires with fewer than 30,000 or more than 120,000 public chains were excluded, along with four or five repertoires with anomalous nucleotide sharing. Imported from immuneACCESS, the table was reduced by TCRdb to in-frame sequences with V and J called. These copies leave out some clones; in studies compared against another copy, an unresolved V gene accounts for under half, and the cause of the remainder is not known. V, J and clone size are those of that table, while D and trimming were read from the DNA. The sample includes 200,000 to 250,000 clones, with roughly 80% observed a single time. 0.2% to 0.25% of the sample is in the top ten clones.

Relative to germline, V is missing 5 bases and J is missing 0 bases, with 10 bases of the junction outside any gene match. From its cysteine to its phenylalanine, the CDR3 spans 19 amino acids. The DNA shown is the 57-base CDR3, in frame from base 1. CDR1 and CDR2 are drawn from the germline V gene (reference sequence): PRHDT, FYEKMQ. Recombination connected TRBV13 to TRBJ2-3, with 14 central nucleotides matching TRBD2. Sequencing was done on a sample of PBMCs. This receptor was identified in a girl between 2 and 10 years old in good health and CMV-seronegative. The CDR3 sequence is CASSRGLAGVSSSTDTQYF. The DNA reads as follows: TGTGCCAGCAGCAGGGGACTAGCGGGAGTGAGTTCTAGCACAGATACGCAGTATTTT. Joined to the reference TRBV13 and TRBJ2-3 proteins, this CDR3 gives the full variable domain: AAGVIQSPRHLIKEKRETATLKCYPIPRHDTVYWYQQGPGQDPQFLISFYEKMQSDKGSIPDRFSAQQFSDYHSELNMSSLELGDSALYFCASSRGLAGVSSSTDTQYFGPGTRLTVL.